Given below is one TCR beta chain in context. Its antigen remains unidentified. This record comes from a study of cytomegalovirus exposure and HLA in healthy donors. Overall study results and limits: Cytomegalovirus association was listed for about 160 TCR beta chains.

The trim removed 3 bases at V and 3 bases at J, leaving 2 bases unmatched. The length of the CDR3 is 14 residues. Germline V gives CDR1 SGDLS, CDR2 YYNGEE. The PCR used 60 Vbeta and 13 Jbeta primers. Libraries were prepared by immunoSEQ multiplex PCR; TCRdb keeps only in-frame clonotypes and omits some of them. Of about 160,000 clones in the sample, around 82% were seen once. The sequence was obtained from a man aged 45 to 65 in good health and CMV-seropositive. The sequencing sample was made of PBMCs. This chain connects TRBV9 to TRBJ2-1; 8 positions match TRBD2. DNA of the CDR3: TGTGCCAGCAGCGGGGGACTAGGCTACAATGAGCAGTTCTTC. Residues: CASSGGLGYNEQFF. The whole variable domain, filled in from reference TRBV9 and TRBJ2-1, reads DSGVTQTPKHLITATGQRVTLRCSPRSGDLSVYWYQQSLDQGLQFLIQYYNGEERAKGNILERFSAQQFPDLHSELNLSSLELGDSALYFCASSGGLGYNEQFFGPGTRLTVL.